Listed below are T cell receptor beta chains from one sample, sequenced in a study of OX40 agonist ivuxolimab in advanced cancers. The repertoire was sequenced with immunoSEQ multiplex PCR; TCRdb's copy has only in-frame clones and lacks some. The sample shows about 11,000 clones, about 80% of them seen only once. This specimen consisted of CD4+ or CD8+ T cells sorted from blood, obtained in a trial of the OX40 agonist ivuxolimab. All receptors come from an adult with an advanced solid tumor such as melanoma, head and neck, liver or kidney cancer. Both conserved end residues are part of each CDR3. The D gene is left open where the match is weak. The listing skips clone size in some rows; elsewhere it reads once, few, many or a size class.

-,-,TRBJ2-2,TRBV6-1,TGTGCCAGCAGGGGAAGTAGCCCTCCCGGGGAGCTGTTTTTT,CASRGSSPPGELFF
TRBD2,-,TRBJ2-3,TRBV27,TGTGCCAGCAGTCCTCTGGCGGGAGGCCGCACAGATACGCAGTATTTT,CASSPLAGGRTDTQYF
TRBD2,-,TRBJ2-1,TRBV4-2,TGTGCCAGCAGCCAAGACGGCCTAGCGGGTGACAATGAGCAGTTCTTC,CASSQDGLAGDNEQFF
-,once,TRBJ1-5,TRBV6-1,TGTGCCAGCAGTGAAGCACCAGGGAGCAATCAGCCCCAGCATTTT,CASSEAPGSNQPQHF
-,-,TRBJ1-2,TRBV12-1,TGTGCCAGCAGCTCCGGGGGGAAAGGCTATGGCTACACCTTC,CASSSGGKGYGYTF
-,few,TRBJ1-5,TRBV5-5,TGTGCCAGCAGCTTGGTTAGTAGCAATCAGCCCCAGCATTTT,CASSLVSSNQPQHF
-,few,TRBJ2-7,TRBV27,TGTGCCAGCAGTTTATACCTTCCGGACAGATCCTACGAGCAGTACTTC,CASSLYLPDRSYEQYF
-,few,TRBJ2-1,TRBV19,TGTGCCAGTAGTATTGGGGGTTGGCCTCGCAATGAGCAGTTCTTC,CASSIGGWPRNEQFF
-,few,TRBJ1-2,TRBV30,TGTGCCTGGGTTATCCCGGGATACGATGGCTACACCTTC,CAWVIPGYDGYTF
-,-,TRBJ1-1,TRBV19,TGTGCCAGTAGTAGAGCCTTGAACACTGAAGCTTTCTTT,CASSRALNTEAFF
TRBD1,-,TRBJ1-2,TRBV6-1,TGTGCCAGCAGTGAACCCGGACAGGTCTTATTATATGGCTACACCTTC,CASSEPGQVLLYGYTF
-,-,TRBJ2-5,TRBV9,TGTGCCAGCAGCTCCCACCGGTCCAGCGGACAAGAGACCCAGTACTTC,CASSSHRSSGQETQYF
-,-,TRBJ1-5,TRBV6-1,TGTGCCAGCAGTCCCCCGCTGCGCAATCAGCCCCAGCATTTT,CASSPPLRNQPQHF
-,-,TRBJ2-6,TRBV7-9,TGTGCCAGCAGCTCCCTTGGGGCGGCTGGGGCCAACGTCCTGACTTTC,CASSSLGAAGANVLTF